The TCR beta chain described here comes from a study of T cell changes during pregnancy in multiple sclerosis. Trimming left V 4 bases short and J 0 bases short, with 10 bases between. The germline V gene has CDR1 MNHEY and CDR2 SMNVEV (reference sequence). This CDR3 region has 15 residues. This table comes from immunoSEQ multiplex PCR, and its TCRdb copy is limited to in-frame clones, with some not included. This table holds fewer than 95,000 clones, approximately 92% found once. This chain links TRBV27 with TRBJ1-3; D is uncertain. This clonotype originated in a female donor with multiple sclerosis, enrolled in a pregnancy study. The input for sequencing was peripheral blood, taken in the first trimester of pregnancy. Here the CDR3 reads CASSYQYNSGNTIYF. For the CDR3, the DNA is TGTGCCAGCAGTTACCAATACAACTCTGGAAACACCATATATTTT.